Below are 27 T cell receptor beta chains sequenced from a single sample in a study of control samples from healthy donors and cancer patients (dated by TCRdb to 2020 to 2022). Libraries came from the immunoSEQ multiplex PCR assay. In its TCRdb copy, this immuneACCESS table keeps in-frame sequences only and misses some clones. Where compared with another copy, unresolved V genes explain less than half of these, and the others have no known cause. Recorded for this sample are 250,000 to 300,000 clones; roughly four fifths of them occurred a single time. The top ten clonotypes cover less than 15% of the sample. The sequenced sample consisted of PBMCs. Every receptor here comes from a woman aged 55-75 years with lung cancer.

The rearrangement uses TRBV3-1 (or the pseudogene TRBV3-2) and TRBJ1-2; the D is unclear. This CDR3 region has 12 residues. Trimming left V 3 bases short and J 5 bases short, with 7 bases between. Germline V gives CDR1 LGHDT, CDR2 YNNKEL (reference sequence). The CDR3 DNA follows: TGTGCCAGCAGCCAGTCAAGATATGGCTACACCTTC. This gives the protein CASSQSRYGYTF.

The chain uses TRBV28 and TRBJ2-1; 9 bases are a match to TRBD2. The CDR3 sequence is 16 residues long. Germline-derived CDR1 and CDR2 are MDHEN and SYDVKM. The ends lost 4 bases at V and 8 bases at J; junction bases unmatched: 12. CDR3 residues: CASSSTLAGVGYEQFF. CDR3 coding DNA: TGTGCCAGCAGTTCCACCTTAGCGGGAGTTGGCTATGAGCAGTTCTTC.

The rearrangement links TRBV20-1 to TRBJ2-1, with D tentatively TRBD2 (6 bases). This CDR3 is built from 16 residues. Trimming left V 3 bases short and J 4 bases short, with 19 bases between. Germline V lookup: CDR1 DFQATT, CDR2 SNEGSKA (reference sequence). CDR3 bases: TGCAGTGCTAGTGAAACCGGGACTTCTGGATACAATGAGCAGTTCTTC. Amino acids: CSASETGTSGYNEQFF.

This chain connects TRBV5-1 to TRBJ2-1; a possible D gene is TRBD1 (6 bases). The germline gives CDR1 SGHRS, CDR2 YFSETQ. Trimming stripped 4 bases from V and 6 bases from J, with 11 bases between. The CDR3 has 13 amino acids. For the CDR3, the DNA is TGCGCCAGCAGCCTGGACAGACGCAATGAGCAGTTCTTC. Translation gives CASSLDRRNEQFF.

This clone has just one count. The V call is TRBV6-5, the J call TRBJ2-2; D might be TRBD1 or TRBD2, each matching 6 bases. The CDR3 consists of 15 residues. The V end was cut by 7 bases, the J end by 2 bases, with 14 bases between. Germline CDR1 MNHEY, CDR2 SVGAGI. The CDR3 spells CASTLEGVNTGELFF. In DNA form, the CDR3 reads TGTGCCAGCACTTTGGAGGGGGTAAACACCGGGGAGCTGTTTTTT.

V usage is TRBV2 and J usage is TRBJ1-1; possibly TRBD1 for D (6 bases). The germline V gene encodes CDR1 SNHLY and CDR2 FYNNEI. This CDR3 is built from 16 residues. V dropped 6 bases and J dropped 3 bases, with 20 bases sitting between them. CDR3 sequence reads: CASRPSGRGTYTEAFF. In DNA form, the CDR3 reads TGTGCCAGCAGACCCTCGGGGAGGGGGACATACACTGAAGCTTTCTTT.

Concerning this clone: This may be a read error: a much more frequent sequence differs by one nucleotide. This sample includes further DNA sequences coding for the same CDR3. The genes are TRBV11-3 and TRBJ2-7; 10 positions agree with TRBD1. J was trimmed by 2 bases and V by 6 bases; bases with no gene match: 4. The germline gives CDR1 SGHNT, CDR2 YENEEA. The CDR3 is 14 amino acids. DNA of the CDR3: TGTGCCAGCAGTCCGGGACAGGGGCCCTACGAGCAGTACTTC. This codes for CASSPGQGPYEQYF.

V gene TRBV4-1 combines with J gene TRBJ2-7, with TRBD1 matching 7 bases. Trimming took 2 bases from V and 2 from J; bases not matched to a gene: 6. CDR1 is MGHRA and CDR2 is YSYEKL in the germline V gene. The CDR3 length is 15 residues. CDR3 region: CASSQTGQLTYEQYF. CDR3 nucleotides: TGCGCCAGCAGCCAAACGGGACAGTTAACCTACGAGCAGTACTTC.

This clone was counted a few times. The V and J genes are TRBV5-1 and TRBJ2-3; no firm D call. The CDR3 consists of 15 residues. The V gene's germline CDR1 is SGHRS and CDR2 YFSETQ. The ends were cut back, 0 bases at V and 2 bases at J, with 10 bases in the middle. The CDR3 reads CASSLAGQVTDTQYF. The DNA of the CDR3 is TGCGCCAGCAGCTTGGCTGGGCAGGTCACAGATACGCAGTATTTT.

The rearrangement uses TRBV24-1 and TRBJ2-2; 7 nucleotides agree with TRBD1. Trimming removed 3 bases from V and 7 bases from J; junction bases left unmatched: 7. CDR1 KGHDR and CDR2 SFDVKD come from the germline V gene. The CDR3 extends over 15 amino acids. The CDR3, as DNA: TGTGCCACCAGTGATACGACAGGGTCCGGCGGGGAGCTGTTTTTT. Residues: CATSDTTGSGGELFF.

The chain joins TRBV5-1 to TRBJ2-1, with D possibly TRBD2 on 6 matching bases. In germline, CDR1 is SGHRS, CDR2 YFSETQ. The CDR3 length is 13 residues. V lost 5 bases to trimming and J lost 6 bases, with 12 bases between them. CDR3 in amino acids: CASRDGGFNEQFF. The CDR3, as DNA: TGCGCCAGCAGGGATGGGGGGTTCAATGAGCAGTTCTTC.

The CDR3 DNA follows: TGTGCCAGCAGCCCTTCGGTCGGGGGGTGGGGGCAGTACTTC. It is translated as CASSPSVGGWGQYF. The chain employs TRBV7-2 and TRBJ2-7; 7 nucleotides align to TRBD2. V lost 5 bases and J lost 9; bases outside the gene matches: 13. Per germline, CDR1 SGHTA and CDR2 FQGNSA. This CDR3 region has 14 residues.

This chain connects TRBV24-1 to TRBJ2-1; 12 bases fit TRBD2. The germline CDR1 and CDR2 sequences are KGHDR and SFDVKD. V was pared by 3 bases and J by 9 bases, with 11 bases of the junction left unmatched. This CDR3 contains 17 residues. The CDR3 DNA follows: TGTGCCACCAGTGATCTCTCGACTAGCGGGAGCTCGAGTGAGCAGTTCTTC. Protein: CATSDLSTSGSSSEQFF.

Details on this clone: This sample also contains other DNA sequences that code for the same CDR3. The chain joins TRBV21-1 to TRBJ2-1; the table's D gene call, TRBD2, was not cross checked with the DNA. TRBV21-1 is a known pseudogene. The CDR3 has 17 amino acids. The CDR3 spells CASSKSTSGSSNHEQFF. In DNA, the CDR3 is TGTGCCAGCAGCAAATCAACTAGCGGGAGTAGTAATCATGAGCAGTTCTTC.

The chain has TRBV19 and TRBJ2-1; tentative D call: TRBD2 (5 bases). Trimming took off 5 bases at V and 4 bases at J, with 18 bases between the two ends. Germline-derived CDR1 and CDR2 are LNHDA and SQIVND (reference sequence). The CDR3 consists of 16 residues. The CDR3 sequence: CASSLSGNNLYNEQFF. DNA for the CDR3: TGTGCCAGTAGTCTTTCCGGGAACAATCTATACAATGAGCAGTTCTTC.

V usage is TRBV29-1 and J usage is TRBJ2-5, with no clear D. The V end lost 7 bases, the J end lost 0 bases, and 6 bases lay between the germline ends. The CDR3 contains 11 residues. Germline-derived CDR1 and CDR2 are SQVTM and ANQGSEA. CDR3 sequence (DNA): TGCAGCGGTCTCGACCAAGAGACCCAGTACTTC. Translation: CSGLDQETQYF.

The genes are TRBV6-2 or TRBV6-3 and TRBJ1-5, with a possible D match to TRBD1 (6 bases). V was shortened by 6 bases and J by 2 bases, with 14 bases between the two germline ends. Per germline, CDR1 MNHEY and CDR2 SVGEGT. The CDR3 has 15 residues. CDR3: CASSPRGGRNQPQHF. As DNA, the CDR3 is TGTGCCAGCAGCCCCAGGGGTGGCCGCAATCAGCCCCAGCATTTT.

The chain couples TRBV7-8 to TRBJ2-7, with 14 bases that match TRBD2. Trimming removed 1 base from V and 7 bases from J; junction bases left unmatched: 15. Germline CDR1 SGHVS, CDR2 FQNEAQ. The CDR3 contains 19 residues. DNA for the CDR3: TGTGCCAGCAGCTTAGAACCCGGGACTAGCGGGGGTCGATCTCCAGAGCAGTACTTC. Encoded protein: CASSLEPGTSGGRSPEQYF.

The chain has TRBV10-3 and TRBJ1-1; D is unresolved. This CDR3 region has 13 residues. The germline gives CDR1 ENHRY, CDR2 SYGVKD. The germline V and J ends were trimmed by 0 bases and 1 base, with 3 bases remaining between them. CDR3 in amino acids: CAISESTNTEAFF. CDR3 nucleotide sequence: TGTGCCATCAGTGAGTCGACGAACACTGAAGCTTTCTTT.

V and J are TRBV4-1 and TRBJ1-6; D call uncertain. This CDR3 contains 16 residues. V lost 4 bases, J lost 0 bases, and 10 bases lay in between. Germline V gene sequence: CDR1 MGHRA, CDR2 YSYEKL. CDR3 coding DNA: TGCGCCAGCAGCCTCGACGGTAGCTCCTATAATTCACCCCTCCACTTT. This gives the protein CASSLDGSSYNSPLHF.

J is TRBJ2-7 and V is TRBV19; D gene uncertain. V was shortened by 10 bases and J by 2 bases, with 12 bases between the two germline ends. This CDR3 contains 12 residues. The germline V gene has CDR1 LNHDA and CDR2 SQIVND (reference sequence). The CDR3: CATSKGTYEQYF. CDR3 nucleotide sequence: TGTGCCACTTCGAAAGGCACCTACGAGCAGTACTTC.

The chain uses TRBV6-5 and TRBJ1-3, with TRBD1 as a possible D gene (5 bases). The CDR3 covers 14 residues. The V and J ends lost 6 bases and 1 base respectively, with 10 bases between them. Germline V gene data show CDR1 as MNHEY and CDR2 as SVGAGI. DNA for the CDR3: TGTGCCAGCAGGCCTAGGGGTTCTGGAAACACCATATATTTT. It is translated as CASRPRGSGNTIYF.

This chain connects TRBV30 to TRBJ1-2, with a tentative D call TRBD1 (6 bases). This CDR3 spans 12 amino acids. V gave up 4 bases and J gave up 4 bases, with 10 bases separating them. Germline V gives CDR1 GTSNPN, CDR2 SVGIG (reference sequence). CDR3 amino acids: CAWNQGIYGYTF. DNA of the CDR3: TGTGCCTGGAACCAGGGGATCTATGGCTACACCTTC. The whole variable domain, filled in from reference TRBV30 and TRBJ1-2, reads SQTIHQWPATLVQPVGSPLSLECTVEGTSNPNLYWYRQAAGRGLQLLFYSVGIGQISSEVPQNLSASRPQDRQFILSSKKLLLSDSGFYLCAWNQGIYGYTFGSGTRLTVV.

This clone was recorded once. V and J are TRBV2 and TRBJ2-2; D not certain. Deletions cut 5 bases from V and 5 bases from J, with 3 bases between. Germline V gives CDR1 SNHLY, CDR2 FYNNEI. The CDR3 is 11 amino acids. In nucleotides, the CDR3 is TGTGCCAGCAGTCCAACCGGGGAGCTGTTTTTT. The encoded protein is CASSPTGELFF.

V usage is TRBV13 and J usage is TRBJ2-3, with TRBD2 as a possible D gene (5 bases). Germline loops: CDR1 PRHDT, CDR2 FYEKMQ (reference sequence). This CDR3 has 14 amino acids. V lost 6 bases and J lost 6, with 16 bases in between. The CDR3 DNA sequence: TGTGCCAGCAGGGCCGGAAGGGTAGCGGATACGCAGTATTTT. Its translation is CASRAGRVADTQYF.

This clone appeared many times. V gene TRBV6-5 combines with J gene TRBJ1-1; no definite D call. CDR3 length: 14 amino acids. From germline, CDR1 is MNHEY and CDR2 SVGAGI. Trimming left V 2 bases short and J 2 bases short, with 9 bases between. Here the CDR3 reads CASSYQGPNTEAFF. CDR3 sequence (DNA): TGTGCCAGCAGTTACCAAGGGCCAAACACTGAAGCTTTCTTT.

The chain is built from TRBV19 and TRBJ1-4; D remains ambiguous. Trimming removed 1 base at V and 5 bases at J, with 26 bases between. The CDR3 is made up of 20 amino acids. Looked up from germline, CDR1 is LNHDA and CDR2 is SQIVND (reference sequence). The CDR3 spells CASSIGWGRLTTGVNEKLFF. Written as DNA, the CDR3 is TGTGCCAGTAGTATAGGATGGGGTAGGCTTACTACGGGAGTGAATGAAAAACTGTTTTTT.